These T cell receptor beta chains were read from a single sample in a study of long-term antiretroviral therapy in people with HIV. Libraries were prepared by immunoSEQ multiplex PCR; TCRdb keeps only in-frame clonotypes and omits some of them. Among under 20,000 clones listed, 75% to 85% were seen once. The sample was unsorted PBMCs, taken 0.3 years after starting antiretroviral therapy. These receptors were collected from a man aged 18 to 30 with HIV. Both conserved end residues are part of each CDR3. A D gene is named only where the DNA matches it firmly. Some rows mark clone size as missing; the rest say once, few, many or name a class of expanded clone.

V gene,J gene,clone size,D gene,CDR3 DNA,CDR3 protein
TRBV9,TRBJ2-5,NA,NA,TGTGCCAGCAGCGTATTACCCGGACAAGAGACCCAGTACTTC,CASSVLPGQETQYF
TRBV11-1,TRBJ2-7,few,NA,TGTGCCAGCAGCCTCAACTACGAGCAGTACTTC,CASSLNYEQYF
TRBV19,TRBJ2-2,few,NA,TGTGCCAGTACCCGTAACACCGGGGAGCTGTTTTTT,CASTRNTGELFF
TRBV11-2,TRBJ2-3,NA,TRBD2,TGTGCCAGCAGCTCAAGACTAGCGGGGGTGGTAGATACGCAGTATTTT,CASSSRLAGVVDTQYF
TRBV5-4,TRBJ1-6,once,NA,TGTGCCAGCAGCTTGGACGATTCACCCCTCCACTTT,CASSLDDSPLHF
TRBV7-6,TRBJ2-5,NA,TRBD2,TGTGCCAGCAGCCGCGGGAGACAAGAGACCCAGTACTTC,CASSRGRQETQYF
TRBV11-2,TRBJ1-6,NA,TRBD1,TGTGCCAGCAGCCCGCAGAGGGGACAGGGGTTTAATTCACCCCTCCACTTT,CASSPQRGQGFNSPLHF
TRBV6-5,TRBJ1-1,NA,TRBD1,TGTGCCAGCAGACCGGGACAGCAGAACACTGAAGCTTTCTTT,CASRPGQQNTEAFF
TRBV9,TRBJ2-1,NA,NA,TGTGCCAGCAGCGACGCAGGGGGGAACTCCTACAATGAGCAGTTCTTC,CASSDAGGNSYNEQFF
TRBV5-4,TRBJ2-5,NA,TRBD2,TGTGCCAGCAGCGGAACTAGCGGGGGCATAGAGACCCAGTACTTC,CASSGTSGGIETQYF
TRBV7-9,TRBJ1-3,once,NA,TGTGCCAGCAGCTTAGGAGGAAACACCATATATTTT,CASSLGGNTIYF
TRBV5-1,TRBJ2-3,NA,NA,TGCGCCACCCTGTGGGTCTCCCCCGCAGCCCTGTCTAGCACAGATACGCAGTATTTT,CATLWVSPAALSSTDTQYF
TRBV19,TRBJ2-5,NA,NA,TGTGCCAGTAGTCCAGGGGGGGGCTTGGACTCCTATAACTTC,CASSPGGGLDSYNF
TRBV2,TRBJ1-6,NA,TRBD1,TGTGCCAGCAGAGGGACAGGGACCTATAATTCACCCCTCCACTTT,CASRGTGTYNSPLHF
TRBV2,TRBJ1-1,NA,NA,TGTGCCAGCAGTGAAAGGGGGAACACTGAAGCTTTCTTT,CASSERGNTEAFF
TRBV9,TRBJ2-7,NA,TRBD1,TGTGCCAGCAGTACGAATCCGGGACAGGGAAACTACGAGCAGTACTTC,CASSTNPGQGNYEQYF
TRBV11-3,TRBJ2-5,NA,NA,TGTGCCAGCAGCCCAAGGACAGAACAAGAGACCCAGTACTTC,CASSPRTEQETQYF
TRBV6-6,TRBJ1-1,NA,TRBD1,TGTGCCAGCAGTTACTTTAGGACAGGGGACACTGAAGCTTTCTTT,CASSYFRTGDTEAFF
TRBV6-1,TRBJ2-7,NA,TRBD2,TGTGCCAGCAGAAACCCCGAAGGCGGGGGTAACGAGCAGTACTTC,CASRNPEGGGNEQYF
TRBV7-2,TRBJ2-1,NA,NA,TGTGCCAGCAGCCAAAGTAAACTCTCGAAGCAGTTCTTC,CASSQSKLSKQFF
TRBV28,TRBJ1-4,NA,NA,TGTGCCAGCAGTTCCACTTTTGGCGACTCTGAAAAACTGTTTTTT,CASSSTFGDSEKLFF
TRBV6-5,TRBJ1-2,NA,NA,TGTGCCAGCAGTTACCCCGGGACACCGTTCTATGGCTACACCTTC,CASSYPGTPFYGYTF
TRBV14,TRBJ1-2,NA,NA,TGTGCCAGCAGCCGCTCGGGGGCATATGGCTACACCTTC,CASSRSGAYGYTF
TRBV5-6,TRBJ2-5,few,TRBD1,TGTGCCAGCACCTTACAGGGGACCCAAGAGACCCAGTACTTC,CASTLQGTQETQYF
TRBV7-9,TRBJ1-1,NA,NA,TGTGCCAGCAGTCCGGGGGGCGTAGCTTTCTTT,CASSPGGVAFF
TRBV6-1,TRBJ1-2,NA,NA,TGTGCCAGCAGTGAAGCGTCGATGGTTCTGGGCTACACCTTC,CASSEASMVLGYTF
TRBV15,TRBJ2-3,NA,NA,TGTGCCACCAGCAGCCCCTTGAGCGCTACAGATACGCAGTATTTT,CATSSPLSATDTQYF
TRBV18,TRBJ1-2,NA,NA,TGTGCCAGCTCACCGGGAGGGGTGTATGGCTACACCTTC,CASSPGGVYGYTF
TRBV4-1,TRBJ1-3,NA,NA,TGCGCCAGCAGCCAAGATGGAATACTGAACTCTGGAAACACCATATATTTT,CASSQDGILNSGNTIYF
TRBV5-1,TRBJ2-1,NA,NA,TGCGCCAGCAGCTTGGACGGCAGGAGCTCCTACAATGAGCAGTTCTTC,CASSLDGRSSYNEQFF
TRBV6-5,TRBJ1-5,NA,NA,TGTGCCAGCAGTCACGAATTGGATCAGCCCCAGCATTTT,CASSHELDQPQHF
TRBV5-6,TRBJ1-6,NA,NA,TGTGCCAGCAGCTTGCAAGGGGCCTATAATTCACCCCTCCACTTT,CASSLQGAYNSPLHF
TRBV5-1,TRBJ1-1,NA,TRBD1,TGCGCCAGCAGCTCAAAGAACAGGGGTAGGAACACTGAAGCTTTCTTT,CASSSKNRGRNTEAFF
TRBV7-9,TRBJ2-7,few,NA,TGTGCCAGCAGCTTTTCGCAGGCCTACGAGCAGTACTTC,CASSFSQAYEQYF
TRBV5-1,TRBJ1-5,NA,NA,TGCGCCAGCAGCGGAGACCTGGGGGGGCAGCCCCAGCATTTT,CASSGDLGGQPQHF
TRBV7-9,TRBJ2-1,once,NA,TGTGCCAGCAACCGACAGTCCTACAATGAGCAGTTCTTC,CASNRQSYNEQFF
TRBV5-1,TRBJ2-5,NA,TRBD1,TGCGCCAGCAGCTTGGGGCGGAGGACAGGGGAGACCCAGTACTTC,CASSLGRRTGETQYF
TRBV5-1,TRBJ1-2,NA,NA,TGCGCCAGCAGCTTAACGTCGGGGGGTGGACACAACCCCTATGGCTACACCTTC,CASSLTSGGGHNPYGYTF
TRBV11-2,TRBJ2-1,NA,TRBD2,TGTGCCAGCAGCTTAGACGGACTAGCGGGGATGTACAATGAGCAGTTCTTC,CASSLDGLAGMYNEQFF
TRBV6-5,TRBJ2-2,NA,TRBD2,TGTGCCAGCAGCCTTAGCGGGGGGGCCGGCGGGGAGCTGTTTTTT,CASSLSGGAGGELFF
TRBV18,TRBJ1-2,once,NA,TGTGCCAGCTCACCAATGTCATCAGACCTCGCTATCTATGGCTACACCTTC,CASSPMSSDLAIYGYTF
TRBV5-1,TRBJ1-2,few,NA,TGCGCCAGCAGCTTGACAACAGGGTCAGCTAACTATGGCTACACCTTC,CASSLTTGSANYGYTF
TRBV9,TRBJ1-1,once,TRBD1,TGTGCCAGCAGCGCCCAGGGGGACACTGAAGCTTTCTTT,CASSAQGDTEAFF
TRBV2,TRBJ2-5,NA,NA,TGTGCCAGCAGTGCCTTGGGGCATGGGACCCAGTACTTC,CASSALGHGTQYF
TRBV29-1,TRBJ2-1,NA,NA,TGCAGCTCTTTGGGGGTGAGCTCCTACAATGAGCAGTTCTTC,CSSLGVSSYNEQFF
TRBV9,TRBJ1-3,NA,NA,TGTGCCAGCAGCGCTGGCCGACAGCCGGTCCGATACGGAAACACCATATATTTT,CASSAGRQPVRYGNTIYF
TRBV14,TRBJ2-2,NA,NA,TGTGCCAGCAGCCAAGATCTATGGGGGGCAAAAACCGGGGAGCTGTTTTTT,CASSQDLWGAKTGELFF
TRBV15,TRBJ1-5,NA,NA,TGTGCCACCAGCAGCCCCGTCAGCAATCAGCCCCAGCATTTT,CATSSPVSNQPQHF
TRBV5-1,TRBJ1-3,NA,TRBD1,TGCGCCAGCAGCCAAAGGACAGGAGGAAACACCATATATTTT,CASSQRTGGNTIYF
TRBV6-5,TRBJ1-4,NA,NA,TGTGCCAGCAGAGGCGGGCCCAAGAATGAAAAACTGTTTTTT,CASRGGPKNEKLFF
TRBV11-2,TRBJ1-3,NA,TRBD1,TGTGCCAGCAGCTTAGCCACAGGGGGTGGAAACACCATATATTTT,CASSLATGGGNTIYF
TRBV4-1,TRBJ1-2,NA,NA,TGCGCCAGCAGCCAGATAACTTCCAGCTATGGCTACACCTTC,CASSQITSSYGYTF
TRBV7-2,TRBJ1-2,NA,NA,TGTGCCAGCAGCGAAACACAGGGCCGAACTGGTGGCTACACCTTC,CASSETQGRTGGYTF
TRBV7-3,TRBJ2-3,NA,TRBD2,TGTGCCAGCAGCCCACCAGGACTAGCGCGTGATACGCAGTATTTT,CASSPPGLARDTQYF
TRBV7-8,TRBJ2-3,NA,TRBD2,TGTGCCAGCAGCTTAGCCAAGGGACTAGCGGGGGGGCCAGATACGCAGTATTTT,CASSLAKGLAGGPDTQYF
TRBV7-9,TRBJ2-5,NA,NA,TGTGCCAGCAGCTCGCAGGGGAATCAAGAGACCCAGTACTTC,CASSSQGNQETQYF
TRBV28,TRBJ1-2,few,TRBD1,TGTGCCAGCAGTTCTAACAGGGGGTCGGACTATGGCTACACCTTC,CASSSNRGSDYGYTF
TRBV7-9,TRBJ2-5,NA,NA,TGTGCCGCGGGGGCACAAGAGACCCAGTACTTC,CAAGAQETQYF
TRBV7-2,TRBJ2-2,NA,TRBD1,TGTGCCAGCAGCTTTCCCCATGACAGGGCAAACACCGGGGAGCTGTTTTTT,CASSFPHDRANTGELFF
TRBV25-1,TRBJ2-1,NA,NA,TGTGCCAGCAAGAGCAGGGGATATGAGCAGTTCTTC,CASKSRGYEQFF